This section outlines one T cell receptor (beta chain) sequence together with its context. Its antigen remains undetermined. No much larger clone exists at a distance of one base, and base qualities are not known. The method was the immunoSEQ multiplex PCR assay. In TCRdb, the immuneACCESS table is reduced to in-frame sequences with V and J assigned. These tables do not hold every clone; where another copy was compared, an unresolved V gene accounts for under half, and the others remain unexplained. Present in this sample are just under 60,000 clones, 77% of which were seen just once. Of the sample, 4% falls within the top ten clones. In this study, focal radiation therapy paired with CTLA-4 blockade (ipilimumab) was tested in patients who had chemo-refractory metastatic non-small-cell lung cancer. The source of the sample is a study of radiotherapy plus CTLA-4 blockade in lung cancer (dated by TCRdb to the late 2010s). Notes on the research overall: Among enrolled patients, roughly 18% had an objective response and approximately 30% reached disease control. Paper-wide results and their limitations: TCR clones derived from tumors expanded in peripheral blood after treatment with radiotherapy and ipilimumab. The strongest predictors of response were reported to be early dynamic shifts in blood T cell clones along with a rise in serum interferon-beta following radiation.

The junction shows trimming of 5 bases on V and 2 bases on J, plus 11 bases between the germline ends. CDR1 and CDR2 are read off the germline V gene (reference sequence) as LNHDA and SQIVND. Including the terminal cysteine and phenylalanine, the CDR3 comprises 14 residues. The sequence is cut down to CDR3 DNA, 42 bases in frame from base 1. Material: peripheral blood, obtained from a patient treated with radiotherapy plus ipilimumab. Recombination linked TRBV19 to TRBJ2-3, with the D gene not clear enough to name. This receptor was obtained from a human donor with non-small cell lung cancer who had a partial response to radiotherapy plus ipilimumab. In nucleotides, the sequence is TGTGCCAGTAGTCTGTCCGGGTACACAGATACGCAGTATTTT. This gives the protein CASSLSGYTDTQYF.